This is a list of T cell receptor beta chains from one sample in a study of post-analysis software for immune sequencing data. TCRdb processed the PCR reads anew with MiXCR; each CDR3 protein has one entry. Altogether about 820,000 distinct CDR3 sequences are present, approximately 53% being singletons, with the ten largest covering approximately 4.5%. The sequencing input was blood. The receptors derive from a girl aged 5-17 years with multiple sclerosis. CDR3s include the opening cysteine and the closing phenylalanine or tryptophan. The order of the fields is J gene, clone size, D gene, V gene, CDR3 protein, CDR3 DNA. D genes are given only for firm matches. The size entry is marked missing in some rows and otherwise reads once, few, many or a size class.

>TRBJ2-5|NA|TRBD2|TRBV29-1
CSAQLAGGPNNEQYF
TGCAGCGCGCAACTAGCGGGAGGGCCCAACAATGAGCAGTACTTC
>TRBJ2-1|NA|TRBD2|TRBV20-1
CSARGAGVAGGRYNEQFF
TGCAGTGCTAGAGGCGCCGGAGTGGCGGGAGGTAGATACAATGAGCAGTTCTTC
>TRBJ2-3|NA|TRBD2|TRBV12-3/TRBV12-4
CASSDLPGLAQVRDTQYF
TGTGCCAGCAGCGATCTACCGGGACTAGCACAAGTTAGGGATACGCAGTATTTT
>TRBJ2-3|NA|TRBD2|TRBV7-9
CASSHPAGEDTQYF
TGTGCCAGCAGCCACCCGGCGGGGGAAGATACGCAGTATTTT
>TRBJ2-1|few|NA|TRBV20-1
CSARLTGGNEQFF
TGCAGTGCTAGATTGACAGGAGGGAATGAGCAGTTCTTC
>TRBJ2-3|NA|NA|TRBV10-3
CAISDRQTQYF
TGTGCCATCAGTGATAGGCAAACGCAGTATTTT
>TRBJ2-3|NA|NA|TRBV5-1
CASRRQAVPSTDTQYF
TGCGCCAGCAGACGACAAGCGGTGCCTAGCACAGATACGCAGTATTTT
>TRBJ2-3|NA|TRBD1|TRBV10-1
CASRSGQSTDTQYF
TGCGCCAGCAGGTCGGGACAGAGCACAGATACGCAGTATTTT
>TRBJ1-1|NA|NA|TRBV5-1
CASSLEGSEDTEAFF
TGCGCCAGCAGCTTGGAGGGAAGCGAAGACACTGAAGCTTTCTTT
>TRBJ2-1|NA|NA|TRBV6-5
CASRRGFPNNEQFF
TGTGCCAGCAGAAGGGGGTTTCCCAACAATGAGCAGTTCTTC
>TRBJ2-7|few|NA|TRBV29-1
CSVSASSYEQYF
TGCAGCGTTTCTGCGAGCTCCTACGAGCAGTACTTC
>TRBJ2-7|NA|NA|TRBV20-1
CSARAPAGIDEQYF
TGCAGTGCTAGAGCCCCCGCGGGTATCGACGAGCAGTACTTC
>TRBJ2-3|NA|TRBD2|TRBV4-1
CASRELLAGAFTDTQYF
TGCGCCAGCAGGGAATTACTAGCGGGGGCCTTCACAGATACGCAGTATTTT
>TRBJ2-5|NA|NA|TRBV20-1
CSGVIQETQYF
TGCAGTGGGGTCATACAAGAGACCCAGTACTTC
>TRBJ1-2|few|NA|TRBV7-9
CASSLVGGFGYTF
TGTGCCAGCAGCCTGGTGGGAGGGTTCGGCTACACCTTC
>TRBJ2-7|few|TRBD1|TRBV4-1
CASSQVEAQGAYEQYF
TGCGCCAGCAGCCAAGTTGAGGCCCAGGGGGCCTACGAGCAGTACTTC
>TRBJ2-5|NA|NA|TRBV3-1
CASRGSRGIQETQYF
TGTGCCAGCAGAGGCTCGAGGGGGATCCAAGAGACCCAGTACTTC
>TRBJ2-7|few|TRBD2|TRBV6-5
CASSPTSGGAYEQYF
TGTGCCAGCAGTCCCACTAGCGGGGGGGCCTACGAGCAGTACTTC
>TRBJ2-5|NA|NA|TRBV20-1
CSAHGPSSETQYF
TGCAGTGCCCACGGACCGTCCTCTGAGACCCAGTACTTC
>TRBJ1-5|few|NA|TRBV5-1
CASSPGDNQPQHF
TGTGCCAGCAGTCCTGGGGACAATCAGCCCCAGCATTTT
>TRBJ2-7|few|TRBD2|TRBV5-1
CASTGTSGRAEVQYF
TGCGCCAGTACCGGGACTAGCGGGAGGGCCGAGGTGCAGTACTTC
>TRBJ1-2|NA|TRBD1|TRBV12-5
CASGLGTGFGYTF
TGTGCTAGTGGCCTAGGGACAGGCTTTGGCTACACCTTC
>TRBJ2-7|once|NA|TRBV4-1
CASSQDGSAYSYNEQYF
TGCGCCAGCAGCCAAGATGGTAGCGCTTACTCCTACAATGAGCAGTACTTC
>TRBJ2-5|few|NA|TRBV12-3/TRBV12-4
CASSFFGEETQYF
TGTGCCAGCAGTTTTTTCGGGGAAGAGACCCAGTACTTC
>TRBJ1-1|NA|TRBD1|TRBV10-3
CAIADRFTEAFF
TGTGCCATCGCGGACAGGTTCACTGAAGCTTTCTTT
>TRBJ2-1|NA|NA|TRBV12-3/TRBV12-4
CASSLRAGNHEQFF
TGTGCCAGCAGTTTGAGGGCAGGGAATCATGAGCAGTTCTTC
>TRBJ2-5|NA|NA|TRBV6-1
CASSANRVIGETQYF
TGTGCCAGCAGTGCCAACAGGGTTATAGGAGAGACCCAGTACTTC
>TRBJ2-7|NA|TRBD2|TRBV5-1
CASSSTSGSAQGYEQYF
TGCGCCAGCAGCTCGACTAGCGGGAGCGCGCAGGGCTACGAGCAGTACTTC
>TRBJ2-1|NA|NA|TRBV29-1
CSVEGRGRAGGNEQFF
TGCAGCGTTGAAGGGAGGGGGAGGGCCGGCGGGAATGAGCAGTTCTTC
>TRBJ2-7|NA|NA|TRBV29-1
CSVVSGPGYEQYF
TGCAGCGTGGTCAGCGGCCCAGGTTACGAGCAGTACTTC
>TRBJ2-6|few|NA|TRBV9
CASSARSTSGPGANVLTF
TGTGCCAGCAGCGCAAGATCAACTTCAGGGCCCGGGGCCAACGTCCTGACTTTC
>TRBJ1-1|NA|NA|TRBV29-1
CSVGLGASVNTEAFF
TGCAGCGTTGGTTTAGGGGCCAGCGTGAACACTGAAGCTTTCTTT
>TRBJ2-3|NA|NA|TRBV5-6
CASRKPATDTQYF
TGTGCCAGCCGGAAGCCTGCCACAGATACGCAGTATTTT
>TRBJ1-5|NA|TRBD1|TRBV7-9
CASSPLTGSSNQPQHF
TGTGCCAGCAGCCCTCTGACAGGGAGTAGCAATCAGCCCCAGCATTTT
>TRBJ2-7|NA|NA|TRBV4-1
CASSQEPIPYEQYF
TGCGCCAGCAGCCAAGAACCGATTCCCTACGAGCAGTACTTC
>TRBJ2-6|NA|TRBD1|TRBV9
CASSRRTGASSGANVLTF
TGTGCCAGCAGCCGGCGGACAGGGGCTTCTTCTGGGGCCAACGTCCTGACTTTC
>TRBJ2-7|NA|NA|TRBV5-1
CASSFGEREQYF
TGCGCCAGCAGCTTCGGCGAGCGCGAGCAGTACTTC
>TRBJ2-7|NA|TRBD2|TRBV12-5
CASGLSPGTSVPREQYF
TGTGCTAGTGGTTTGTCCCCCGGGACTAGCGTCCCACGGGAGCAGTACTTC
>TRBJ2-7|few|NA|TRBV27
CASGPLAPRTYEQYF
TGTGCCAGCGGGCCCCTAGCTCCTAGAACCTACGAGCAGTACTTC
>TRBJ2-7|NA|NA|TRBV21-1
CASSKKTPPIYEQYF
TGTGCCAGCAGCAAAAAAACCCCACCGATCTACGAGCAGTACTTC
>TRBJ2-7|once|TRBD2|TRBV5-1
CASSLGGGRAEEQYF
TGCGCCAGCAGCTTGGGCGGCGGGAGGGCAGAGGAGCAGTACTTC
>TRBJ2-7|NA|TRBD2|TRBV12-3/TRBV12-4
CASSLGTSGTFFREQYF
TGTGCCAGCAGTTTAGGGACTAGCGGGACCTTTTTTCGCGAGCAGTACTTC
>TRBJ2-1|NA|NA|TRBV12-3/TRBV12-4
CASSLGPPSDEQFF
TGTGCCAGCAGTTTAGGCCCCCCTAGCGATGAGCAGTTCTTC
>TRBJ2-3|once|TRBD2|TRBV29-1
CSAGGTGGRATDTQYF
TGCAGCGCCGGTGGGACTGGCGGGAGGGCGACAGATACGCAGTATTTT
>TRBJ2-5|NA|TRBD1|TRBV20-1
CSASPGTGLETQYF
TGCAGTGCTAGCCCCGGGACAGGGTTAGAGACCCAGTACTTC
>TRBJ2-1|NA|TRBD2|TRBV2
CASSEGTSVKNEQFF
TGTGCCAGCAGTGAAGGGACTAGCGTTAAAAATGAGCAGTTCTTC